Below are 14 T cell receptor beta chains sequenced from a single sample in a study of shared clonotypes between healthy human individuals. Libraries were prepared by immunoSEQ multiplex PCR; TCRdb keeps only in-frame clonotypes and omits some of them. Here the sample spans around 550,000 clones, about 95% being singletons. CD45RO-negative CD8 cells positively selected for CCR7 made up the naive population, which excluded terminally differentiated effector memory CD45RA+ cells. Sequencing was done on a sample of naive CD8+ T cells sorted from blood. The receptor source for this set is a woman younger than 45 in good health.

The chain carries TRBV5-1 and TRBJ2-5; D possibly corresponds to TRBD1 (6 bases). Per the germline V gene, CDR1 is SGHRS and CDR2 is YFSETQ. The CDR3 length is 14 residues. The V end lost 3 bases, the J end lost 5 bases, and 14 bases lay between the germline ends. The CDR3 region is CASSSTGLDETQYF. In nucleotides, the CDR3 is TGCGCCAGCAGCTCCACAGGGTTGGATGAGACCCAGTACTTC. The full variable domain, rest sourced from reference TRBV5-1 and TRBJ2-5, is KAGVTQTPRYLIKTRGQQVTLSCSPISGHRSVSWYQQTPGQGLQFLFEYFSETQRNKGNFPGRFSGRQFSNSRSEMNVSTLELGDSALYLCASSSTGLDETQYFGPGTRLLVL.

The chain joins TRBV7-9 to TRBJ1-2, with 9 bases aligning to TRBD1. CDR1 is SEHNR and CDR2 is FQNEAQ in the germline V gene (reference sequence). Trimming cost V 7 bases and J 4 bases; bases outside gene matches: 16. The CDR3 spans 17 residues. CDR3 DNA sequence: TGTGCCAGCACCTTGGGGGATACAGGGGGCGCTGGCTATGGCTACACCTTC. The encoded protein is CASTLGDTGGAGYGYTF.

Concerning this clone itself: In the same sample, other DNA sequences code for this CDR3. V and J are TRBV28 and TRBJ2-7; D is unresolved. CDR3 size: 14 residues. V was clipped by 6 bases and J by 0 bases, with 12 bases between them. Germline V CDR1 and CDR2: MDHEN, SYDVKM. CDR3 coding DNA: TGTGCCAGCAGCCTTACGGGTAGCTCCTACGAGCAGTACTTC. This translates into CASSLTGSSYEQYF.

This clone was seen only once. The rearrangement links TRBV5-6 to TRBJ2-1; 15 nucleotides align to TRBD2. With 3 bases clipped from V and 9 bases from J, the junction kept 7 bases outside the gene matches. The CDR3 has 16 residues. Germline V lookup: CDR1 SGHDT, CDR2 YYEEEE. The CDR3 nucleotides read TGTGCCAGCAGCTACGGATGGACTAGCGGGAGGGCTGAGCAGTTCTTC. Translation gives CASSYGWTSGRAEQFF.

This clone was found a few times. This chain links TRBV6-5 with TRBJ2-7; perhaps TRBD2 as D (6 bases). Trimming left V 4 bases short and J 6 bases short, with 13 bases between. The germline V gene has CDR1 MNHEY and CDR2 SVGAGI. The length of the CDR3 is 13 residues. The CDR3 sequence: CASSFMGGSEQYF. In nucleotides, the CDR3 is TGTGCCAGCAGTTTCATGGGGGGATCCGAGCAGTACTTC.

The V call is TRBV27, the J call TRBJ2-7; 7 bases fit TRBD1. The germline CDR1 and CDR2 sequences are MNHEY and SMNVEV (reference sequence). Unmatched junction bases numbered 6, after V lost 4 bases and J lost 3 bases. CDR3 length: 14 amino acids. The CDR3 DNA is TGTGCCAGCAGTTATGTACAGGGGTACTACGAGCAGTACTTC. This encodes CASSYVQGYYEQYF.

The chain employs TRBV4-2 and TRBJ1-1; 7 nucleotides agree with TRBD1. This CDR3 contains 15 residues. Looked up from germline, CDR1 is LGHNA and CDR2 is YNFKEQ. V dropped 1 base and J dropped 7; count of bases not matched to a gene: 9. CDR3 protein: CASSQALRGLGEAFF. Here the CDR3 DNA reads TGTGCCAGCAGCCAAGCTCTCAGGGGGTTGGGTGAAGCTTTCTTT.

The gene calls are TRBV6-5 and TRBJ2-3, with D perhaps matching TRBD1 (5 bases). Per germline, CDR1 MNHEY and CDR2 SVGAGI. The length of the CDR3 is 15 residues. The V end was cut by 6 bases, the J end by 2 bases, with 15 bases between. CDR3 loop: CASRPATDPTDTQYF. CDR3 nucleotides: TGTGCCAGCAGACCCGCGACAGACCCCACAGATACGCAGTATTTT.

The genes are TRBV11-2 and TRBJ2-7; perhaps TRBD2 as D (6 bases). Per the germline V gene, CDR1 is SGHAT and CDR2 is FQNNGV. The V end lost 6 bases, the J end lost 3 bases, and 24 bases lay between the germline ends. The CDR3 extends over 17 amino acids. This CDR3 reads CASSPPPGTPRDYEQYF. The DNA for the CDR3 is TGTGCCAGCAGTCCTCCCCCCGGGACCCCGCGGGACTACGAGCAGTACTTC. Full variable domain (rest looked up from reference TRBV11-2 and TRBJ2-7): EAGVAQSPRYKIIEKRQSVAFWCNPISGHATLYWYQQILGQGPKLLIQFQNNGVVDDSQLPKDRFSAERLKGVDSTLKIQPAKLEDSAVYLCASSPPPGTPRDYEQYFGPGTRLTVT.

This clone has a single count. This CDR3 is CASSPLGVPEAFF. CDR3 bases: TGTGCCAGCAGCCCTTTGGGGGTCCCTGAAGCTTTCTTT. This sequence joins TRBV27 and TRBJ1-1, with D possibly being TRBD1 (5 bases). The CDR3 is made up of 13 amino acids. CDR1 MNHEY and CDR2 SMNVEV come from the germline V gene (reference sequence). Trimming took 6 bases from V and 6 from J, leaving 14 bases between them.

The chain links TRBV27 to TRBJ1-2; TRBD1 is a possible D gene (6 bases). Deletions cut 3 bases from V and 8 bases from J, with 19 bases between. Germline values: CDR1 MNHEY, CDR2 SMNVEV (reference sequence). This CDR3 has 15 residues. The DNA of the CDR3 is TGTGCCAGCAGTTTGGCCCCGGGGGCGACAGGCGGCTACACCTTC. This sequence encodes CASSLAPGATGGYTF.

The chain carries TRBV2 and TRBJ2-3; a weak D match, TRBD2 (5 bases). Germline V gene lookup returns CDR1 SNHLY and CDR2 FYNNEI. This CDR3 region has 13 residues. Between the trimmed V and J ends, which lost 6 bases and 0 bases, there was a span of 7 bases. DNA for the CDR3: TGTGCCAGCAGGTCGGGAAGCACAGATACGCAGTATTTT. Its translation is CASRSGSTDTQYF.

This chain connects TRBV2 to TRBJ1-2; TRBD1 aligns across 10 bases. The CDR3 contains 17 residues. Germline assignment: CDR1 SNHLY and CDR2 FYNNEI. V shed 6 bases and J 4 bases; nucleotides not matched to a gene: 14. CDR3 in amino acids: CASSDGDWTGGGYGYTF. The DNA of the CDR3 is TGTGCCAGCAGCGACGGAGATTGGACAGGGGGAGGCTATGGCTACACCTTC.

On this clone itself: The same CDR3 is also encoded by other DNA sequences in this sample. The chain has TRBV5-4 and TRBJ2-7; 11 bases align to TRBD2. V lost 1 base to trimming and J lost 3 bases; unmatched junction nucleotides: 0. The CDR3 runs to 14 residues. Germline CDR1 reads SGHNT; CDR2 reads YYREEE (reference sequence). CDR3 sequence reads: CASSLTSGSYEQYF. For the CDR3, the DNA is TGTGCCAGCAGCTTGACTAGCGGGAGCTACGAGCAGTACTTC.